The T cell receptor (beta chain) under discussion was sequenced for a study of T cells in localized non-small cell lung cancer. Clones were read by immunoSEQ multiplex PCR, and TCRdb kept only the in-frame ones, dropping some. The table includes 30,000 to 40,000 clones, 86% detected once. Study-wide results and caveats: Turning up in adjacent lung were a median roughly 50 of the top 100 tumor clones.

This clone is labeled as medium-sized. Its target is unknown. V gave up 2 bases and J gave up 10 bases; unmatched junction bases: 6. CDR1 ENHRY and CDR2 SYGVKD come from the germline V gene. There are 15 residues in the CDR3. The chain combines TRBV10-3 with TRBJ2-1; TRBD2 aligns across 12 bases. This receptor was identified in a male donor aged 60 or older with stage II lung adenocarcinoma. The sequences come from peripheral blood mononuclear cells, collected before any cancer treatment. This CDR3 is CAISEGLAGLREQFF. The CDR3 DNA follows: TGTGCCATCAGTGAGGGACTAGCGGGGTTGCGAGAGCAGTTCTTC.